These 26 T cell receptor beta chains share one sample of origin, sequenced in a study of blood T cell repertoires in COVID-19. Profiling relied on immunoSEQ multiplex PCR, and the TCRdb table lists in-frame clones only, not all of them. This repertoire shows fewer than 300,000 clones, 82% found once; its top ten account for less than 4%. The sequencing input was peripheral blood. All receptors come from a woman younger than 30 with acute or convalescent COVID-19.

V and J are TRBV18 and TRBJ1-3; possibly TRBD1 for D (5 bases). This CDR3 has 16 residues. The germline V gene encodes CDR1 KGHSH and CDR2 LQKENI. V lost 1 base and J lost 0, with 10 bases in between. This CDR3 reads CASSPQGWGSGNTIYF. Written as DNA, the CDR3 is TGTGCCAGCTCACCACAGGGGTGGGGCTCTGGAAACACCATATATTTT.

This sequence joins TRBV5-1 and TRBJ2-7; 9 positions match TRBD2. This CDR3 has 14 residues. Germline-derived CDR1 and CDR2 are SGHRS and YFSETQ. V shed 0 bases, J shed 6 bases, and the junction held 4 bases outside the gene matches. For the CDR3, the DNA is TGCGCCAGCAGCTTGGTTAGCGGGAGCTCCGAGCAGTACTTC. This gives the protein CASSLVSGSSEQYF.

This clone was seen a few times. V usage is TRBV19 and J usage is TRBJ1-5, with TRBD1 as a possible D gene (5 bases). CDR3 length: 13 residues. Germline CDR1 is LNHDA and CDR2 is SQIVND (reference sequence). Deletions cut 1 base from V and 6 bases from J, with 7 bases between. The CDR3 sequence is CASSIAQGQPQHF. The CDR3 DNA sequence: TGTGCCAGTAGTATAGCGCAGGGTCAGCCCCAGCATTTT.

The chain links TRBV3-1 (or the pseudogene TRBV3-2) to TRBJ1-2; 9 nucleotides match TRBD1. The germline V gene has CDR1 LGHDT and CDR2 YNNKEL (reference sequence). CDR3 length equals 15 residues. Trimming cost V 5 bases and J 8 bases; bases outside gene matches: 12. Written as DNA, the CDR3 is TGTGCCAGCAGCACCTCCGGGACAGGGATAGAGGGCTACACCTTC. Its protein is CASSTSGTGIEGYTF.

The chain recombines TRBV10-1 with TRBJ1-1; D possibly corresponds to TRBD1 (6 bases). This CDR3 has 12 residues. Trimming cost V 2 bases and J 6 bases, with 7 bases left between them. Germline-derived CDR1 and CDR2 are WNHNN and SYGVQD (reference sequence). DNA for the CDR3: TGCGCCAGCAGTGAGGGGGGCCCTGAAGCTTTCTTT. Protein: CASSEGGPEAFF.

The CDR3 reads CASSSGQGKNEKLFF. CDR3 nucleotide sequence: TGTGCCAGCTCATCCGGACAGGGAAAAAATGAAAAACTGTTTTTT. The chain couples TRBV18 to TRBJ1-4; 8 nucleotides line up with TRBD1. V shed 5 bases, J shed 5 bases, and the junction held 7 bases outside the gene matches. Germline V gene data show CDR1 as KGHSH and CDR2 as LQKENI. The CDR3 loop spans 15 amino acids.

This sequence joins TRBV6-2 or TRBV6-3 and TRBJ1-5; 11 bases fit TRBD1. The CDR3 is made up of 19 amino acids. From germline, CDR1 is MNHEY and CDR2 SVGEGT. The junction had 12 bases not matched to a gene; V was cut back by 0 bases and J by 5 bases. The CDR3 DNA reads as TGTGCCAGCAGTTACTCTGTCTTACGGGGACAGGGGGATGATCAGCCCCAGCATTTT. Translating it yields CASSYSVLRGQGDDQPQHF.

The rearrangement uses TRBV6-6 and TRBJ1-5; possible D gene TRBD1, 6 bases. CDR1 and CDR2 from the germline V gene are MNHNY and SVGAGI (reference sequence). Trimming cost V 6 bases and J 3 bases, with 33 bases left between them. This CDR3 has 21 residues. The CDR3 DNA reads TGTGCCAGCAGCCGGGGATCGTTTAGTTCGGACAGACAGACTTCCAATCAGCCCCAGCATTTT. It codes for CASSRGSFSSDRQTSNQPQHF.

The rearrangement links TRBV12-3 or TRBV12-4 to TRBJ1-2, with a weak D call TRBD1 (5 bases). The CDR3 runs 13 residues. V was clipped by 1 base and J by 4 bases, with 7 bases between them. CDR3 region: CASSLGGPYGYTF. The CDR3 DNA follows: TGTGCCAGCAGTTTAGGGGGCCCCTATGGCTACACCTTC.

This clone was detected many times. This chain uses TRBV5-1 with TRBJ1-2; D is perhaps TRBD1 (5 bases). V lost 4 bases and J 0 bases, leaving 13 bases between the germline ends. The germline gives CDR1 SGHRS, CDR2 YFSETQ. This CDR3 region has 15 residues. CDR3 in amino acids: CASSPGGAANYGYTF. Here the CDR3 DNA reads TGCGCCAGCAGCCCGGGGGGAGCTGCTAACTATGGCTACACCTTC.

In its sample, this clone was seen a few times. The gene calls are TRBV9 and TRBJ2-1, with 7 bases aligning to TRBD2. The length of the CDR3 is 15 residues. Losses at the gene ends were 5 bases for V and 6 bases for J; bases not matched to a gene: 11. In germline, CDR1 is SGDLS, CDR2 YYNGEE. CDR3 nucleotide sequence: TGTGCCAGCAGAAGCGGGACTCAACCGGTCAATGAGCAGTTCTTC. Encoded protein: CASRSGTQPVNEQFF.

The chain recombines TRBV11-1 with TRBJ2-3, with D possibly TRBD2 on 6 matching bases. Trimming shortened V by 3 bases and J by 4 bases, and 17 bases separated the two germline ends. There are 16 residues in the CDR3. CDR1 is SGHAT and CDR2 is FQDESV in the germline V gene (reference sequence). CDR3: CASSLFRRELADTQYF. CDR3 nucleotide sequence: TGTGCCAGCAGCTTGTTCAGACGGGAGCTCGCAGATACGCAGTATTTT.

The genes are TRBV6-5 and TRBJ1-2, with TRBD1 identical over 7 bases. The CDR3 is made up of 11 amino acids. V lost 6 bases, J lost 5 bases, and 0 bases stayed unmatched. CDR1 and CDR2 (germline): MNHEY, SVGAGI. Here the CDR3 DNA reads TGTGCCAGCAGGGGACAGTATGGCTACACCTTC. Its protein is CASRGQYGYTF.

The gene calls are TRBV19 and TRBJ2-1, with 9 bases lining up with TRBD2. The J segment lost 1 base and the V segment lost 4 bases, leaving 5 bases of the junction unmatched. The CDR3 loop spans 16 amino acids. CDR1 LNHDA and CDR2 SQIVND come from the germline V gene (reference sequence). CDR3 DNA: TGTGCCAGTAGTAGAGACCTAGCGGGGTCCTACAATGAGCAGTTCTTC. Protein sequence: CASSRDLAGSYNEQFF.

The chain links TRBV27 to TRBJ2-7; maybe TRBD1 (5 bases). The germline V gene has CDR1 MNHEY and CDR2 SMNVEV (reference sequence). The CDR3 is 14 amino acids. Between the trimmed V and J ends, which lost 4 bases and 0 bases, there was a span of 10 bases. CDR3 nucleotide sequence: TGTGCCAGCAGTTGGGGCAGGAACTCCTACGAGCAGTACTTC. This gives the protein CASSWGRNSYEQYF.

J is TRBJ1-1 and V is TRBV4-1, with a tentative D call TRBD1 (5 bases). V lost 8 bases, J lost 1 base, and 11 bases lay in between. CDR3 length: 13 amino acids. Germline values: CDR1 MGHRA, CDR2 YSYEKL. The CDR3 DNA sequence: TGCGCCAGCTCGCGGGGCTCGAACACTGAAGCTTTCTTT. Amino acid sequence: CASSRGSNTEAFF.

The V call is TRBV18, the J call TRBJ1-5; D might be TRBD1 (5 bases). The CDR3 is made up of 14 amino acids. Trimming shortened V by 6 bases and J by 5 bases, and 14 bases separated the two germline ends. CDR1 and CDR2 (germline): KGHSH, LQKENI. The CDR3 loop is CASSPGGEHQPQHF. In DNA form, the CDR3 reads TGTGCCAGCTCCCCAGGAGGGGAACATCAGCCCCAGCATTTT.

The chain joins TRBV28 to TRBJ2-7, with TRBD1 matching 7 bases. In germline, CDR1 is MDHEN, CDR2 SYDVKM. V gave up 4 bases and J gave up 3 bases; unmatched junction bases: 6. The CDR3 loop spans 14 amino acids. Here the CDR3 reads CASSSRQGHYEQYF. For the CDR3, the DNA is TGTGCCAGCAGTTCTCGACAGGGACACTACGAGCAGTACTTC.

This clone was found once. The chain joins TRBV29-1 to TRBJ2-2, with 8 bases aligning to TRBD2. The V segment lost 2 bases and the J segment 1 base; nucleotides outside the gene matches: 6. The CDR3 covers 16 residues. Germline V gene data show CDR1 as SQVTM and CDR2 as ANQGSEA. This CDR3 is CSVEIQRGKNTGELFF. CDR3 nucleotide sequence: TGCAGCGTTGAAATTCAGCGGGGGAAGAACACCGGGGAGCTGTTTTTT.

Only one count was recorded for this clone. V and J are TRBV28 and TRBJ2-1, with D possibly matching TRBD2 (5 bases). The germline gives CDR1 MDHEN, CDR2 SYDVKM. This CDR3 spans 17 amino acids. V lost 6 bases, J lost 2 bases, and 20 bases lay in between. In DNA form, the CDR3 reads TGTGCCAGCAGACACGTCCTAGCATCGGAACCCTACAATGAGCAGTTCTTC. Residues: CASRHVLASEPYNEQFF.

The rearrangement joins TRBV28 to TRBJ1-3; tentative D call: TRBD1 (5 bases). The CDR3 is 15 amino acids. The V and J ends lost 6 bases and 4 bases respectively, with 16 bases between them. Germline V gene sequence: CDR1 MDHEN, CDR2 SYDVKM. The DNA of the CDR3 is TGTGCCAGCAGCTCATACTTGACAGTCGGAAACACCATATATTTT. Encoded protein: CASSSYLTVGNTIYF.

This clone was seen just once. The V and J genes are TRBV7-2 and TRBJ2-7, with a tentative D call TRBD1 (5 bases). The CDR3 totals 19 residues. The V gene lost 2 bases and the J gene lost 1 base, with 24 bases spanning the gap. Germline V gene data show CDR1 as SGHTA and CDR2 as FQGNSA. The CDR3 bases are TGTGCCAGCAGCTTATTAAATCCCTTGGGCAGGGATCGGTCCTACGAGCAGTACTTC. Translation: CASSLLNPLGRDRSYEQYF.

The V call is TRBV7-8, the J call TRBJ1-2; possibly TRBD1 for D (6 bases). V was pared by 4 bases and J by 7 bases, with 13 bases between. Germline V gives CDR1 SGHVS, CDR2 FQNEAQ. The CDR3 spans 13 residues. The CDR3 nucleotides are TGTGCCAGCAGCTCAGGGACAATGGGTGGCTACACCTTC. It specifies CASSSGTMGGYTF. Using reference TRBV7-8 and TRBJ1-2 for the parts outside the CDR3, the full variable domain is GAGVSQSPRYKVAKRGQDVALRCDPISGHVSLFWYQQALGQGPEFLTYFQNEAQLDKSGLPSDRFFAERPEGSVSTLKIQRTQQEDSAVYLCASSSGTMGGYTFGSGTRLTVV.

This chain links TRBV7-2 with TRBJ1-5, with TRBD1 matching over 7 bases. There are 18 residues in the CDR3. Germline V gene sequence: CDR1 SGHTA, CDR2 FQGNSA. J gave up 0 bases and V 1 base, and 9 bases lay outside the gene matches. The CDR3 protein is CASSLVGGNLYSNQPQHF. The CDR3 DNA follows: TGTGCCAGCAGCTTAGTAGGGGGCAATCTTTATAGCAATCAGCCCCAGCATTTT.

The CDR3 region has the DNA TGCGCCAGCAGCTTGGACAGTGGGGCCAACGTCCTGACTTTC. Residues: CASSLDSGANVLTF. This chain joins TRBV5-1 and TRBJ2-6; no reliable D call. Germline V gene data show CDR1 as SGHRS and CDR2 as YFSETQ. V lost 0 bases and J lost 3, with 4 bases in between. This CDR3 spans 14 amino acids.

The J gene is TRBJ1-2, the V gene TRBV4-3, with 7 positions matching TRBD1. CDR3 length: 15 amino acids. V shed 0 bases and J 5 bases; nucleotides not matched to a gene: 6. Germline V gene data show CDR1 as LGHNA and CDR2 as YSLEER. CDR3 bases: TGCGCCAGCAGCCAAGAGCACAGGGGAAGGTATGGCTACACCTTC. This sequence encodes CASSQEHRGRYGYTF.